These 4 T cell receptor beta chains were all obtained from the same sample, sequenced in a study of cytomegalovirus exposure and HLA in healthy donors (dated by TCRdb to 2016 to 2017). Library generation was performed with the immunoSEQ multiplex PCR assay. For the multiplex PCR, a mixture combining 60 forward primers for TCR Vbeta segments and 13 reverse primers for TCR Jbeta segments was used. What TCRdb holds here is the immuneACCESS table cut down to in-frame rearrangements. Part of the clones is not present; checked against another copy, under half of the missing clones reflect an unresolved V gene, and the others are unexplained. In all, the sample holds some 150,000 clones, and around three quarters of those were seen once. The ten largest clones capture approximately 1.6% of the sample. Sequenced input: PBMCs. Every receptor here comes from a woman aged 25-40 years in good health and CMV-seronegative.

The chain links TRBV27 to TRBJ1-5, with 8 bases lining up with TRBD1. J was trimmed by 5 bases and V by 4 bases; bases with no gene match: 4. Germline loops: CDR1 MNHEY, CDR2 SMNVEV (reference sequence). The CDR3 has 14 amino acids. The CDR3 DNA follows: TGTGCCAGCAGTTGGACAGGGTCCGATCAGCCCCAGCATTTT. Translation: CASSWTGSDQPQHF.

CDR3 bases: TGTGCCAGCAGTTTATCGGCGGGGTCTGGGGCCAACGTCCTGACTTTC. It translates to CASSLSAGSGANVLTF. V is TRBV27 and J is TRBJ2-6; D may be TRBD2 (6 bases). V lost 0 bases, J lost 1 base, and 7 bases lay in between. Germline V gives CDR1 MNHEY, CDR2 SMNVEV (reference sequence). CDR3 size: 16 residues.

This chain uses TRBV7-9 with TRBJ1-3; the match to TRBD1 covers 11 bases. Per germline, CDR1 SEHNR and CDR2 FQNEAQ (reference sequence). J was trimmed by 4 bases and V by 3 bases; bases with no gene match: 5. The CDR3 contains 16 residues. This CDR3 is CASSFGQGARGNTIYF. The CDR3 nucleotides are TGTGCCAGCAGCTTTGGACAGGGGGCGCGGGGAAACACCATATATTTT.

This chain uses TRBV5-6 with TRBJ2-5; possibly TRBD1 for D (6 bases). Trimming removed 0 bases at V and 5 bases at J, with 14 bases between. Per germline, CDR1 SGHDT and CDR2 YYEEEE. The CDR3 extends over 15 amino acids. CDR3 nucleotides: TGTGCCAGCAGCTTGGCCCAGGGGCGGGCTGAGACCCAGTACTTC. It translates to CASSLAQGRAETQYF.